This TCR beta chain was sequenced in a study of T cells in Graves' hyperthyroidism and ophthalmopathy. Study background: Peripheral blood was drawn at first diagnosis, prior to all treatment. Study outcomes and limitations: Stable hyperthyroidism and ophthalmopathy were separated using 13 V-J signatures. Model-based prediction identified ophthalmopathy a median around 6.5 months prior to its onset.

Together with thyroid ultrasound, orbital computed tomography, serum thyroxine and TRAb, clinical symptoms were used for diagnoses. In its sample, this clonotype was seen many times. Antigen: not known. Template material for amplifying TCR beta CDR3 regions consisted of RNA transcripts. During a first-round RT-PCR of the TCR CDR3, the HTBI primer set was used. TCRdb re-derived calls from the multiplex PCR reads in MiXCR, one entry per CDR3 protein. The sample yields around 350,000 distinct CDR3 sequences, more than 15% seen once. The CDR3 sequence is 14 residues long. V lost 3 bases, J lost 14 bases, and 10 bases stayed unmatched. Germline CDR1 is KGHSH and CDR2 is LQKENI.

The sequencing sample was made of blood. This receptor was taken from a woman younger than 35 with Graves' hyperthyroidism that later progressed to Graves' ophthalmopathy. The chain has TRBV18 and TRBJ1-6; TRBD1 aligns across 7 bases. CDR3 region: CASSPDRAEGTLHF. CDR3 DNA sequence: TGTGCCAGCTCACCTGACAGGGCAGAAGGAACCCTCCACTTT.